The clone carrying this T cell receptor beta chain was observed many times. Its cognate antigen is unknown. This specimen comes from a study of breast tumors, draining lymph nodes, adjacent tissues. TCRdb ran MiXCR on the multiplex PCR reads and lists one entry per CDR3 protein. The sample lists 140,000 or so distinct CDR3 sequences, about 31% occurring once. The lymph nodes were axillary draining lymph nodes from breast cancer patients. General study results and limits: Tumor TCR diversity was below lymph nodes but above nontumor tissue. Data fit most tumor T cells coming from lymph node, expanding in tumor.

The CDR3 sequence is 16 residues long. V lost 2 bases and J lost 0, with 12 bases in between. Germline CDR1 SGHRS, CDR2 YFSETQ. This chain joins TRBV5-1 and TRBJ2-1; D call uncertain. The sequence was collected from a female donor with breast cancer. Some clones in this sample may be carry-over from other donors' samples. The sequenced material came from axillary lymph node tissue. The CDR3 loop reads CASSFDQVSSYNEQFF. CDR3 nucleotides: TGCGCCAGCAGCTTTGATCAGGTGAGCTCCTACAATGAGCAGTTCTTC.